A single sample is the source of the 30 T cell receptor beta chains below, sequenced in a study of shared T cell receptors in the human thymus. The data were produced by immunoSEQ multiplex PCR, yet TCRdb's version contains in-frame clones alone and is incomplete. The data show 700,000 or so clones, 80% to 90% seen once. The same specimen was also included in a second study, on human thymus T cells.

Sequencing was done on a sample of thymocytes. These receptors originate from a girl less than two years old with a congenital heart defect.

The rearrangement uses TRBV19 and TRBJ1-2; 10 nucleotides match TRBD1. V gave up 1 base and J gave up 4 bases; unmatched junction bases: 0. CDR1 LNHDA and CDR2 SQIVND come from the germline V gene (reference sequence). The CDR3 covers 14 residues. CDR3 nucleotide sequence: TGTGCCAGTAGTATAGGGGACAGGGGCTATGGCTACACCTTC. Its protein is CASSIGDRGYGYTF.

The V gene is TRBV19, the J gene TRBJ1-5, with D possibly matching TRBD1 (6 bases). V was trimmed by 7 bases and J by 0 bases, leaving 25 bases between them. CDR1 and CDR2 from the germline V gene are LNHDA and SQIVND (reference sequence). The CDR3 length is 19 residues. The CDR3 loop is CASNHLGTRGIYSNQPQHF. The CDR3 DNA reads TGTGCCAGTAACCATTTGGGGACACGAGGGATATATAGCAATCAGCCCCAGCATTTT.

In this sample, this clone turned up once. The CDR3 sequence is CASSLGQGKRATNEKLFF. CDR3 bases: TGTGCCAGCAGTTTAGGGCAGGGGAAACGGGCAACTAATGAAAAACTGTTTTTT. V gene TRBV27 combines with J gene TRBJ1-4; maybe TRBD1 (6 bases). V lost 2 bases and J 0 bases, leaving 16 bases between the germline ends. Germline values: CDR1 MNHEY, CDR2 SMNVEV (reference sequence). The CDR3 length is 18 residues.

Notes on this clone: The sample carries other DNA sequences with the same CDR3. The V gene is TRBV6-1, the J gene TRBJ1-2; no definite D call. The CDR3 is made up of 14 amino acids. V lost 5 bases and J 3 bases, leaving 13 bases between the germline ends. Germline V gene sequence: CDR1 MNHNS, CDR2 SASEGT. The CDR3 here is CASSSRVADYGYTF. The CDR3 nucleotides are TGTGCCAGCAGTTCCAGAGTTGCGGACTATGGCTACACCTTC.

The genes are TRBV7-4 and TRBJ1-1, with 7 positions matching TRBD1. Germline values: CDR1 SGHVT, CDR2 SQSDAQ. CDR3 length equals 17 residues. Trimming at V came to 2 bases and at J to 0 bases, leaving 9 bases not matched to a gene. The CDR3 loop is CASSLLGQRLLNTEAFF. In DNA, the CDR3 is TGTGCCAGCAGCTTATTGGGACAGCGACTCCTGAACACTGAAGCTTTCTTT.

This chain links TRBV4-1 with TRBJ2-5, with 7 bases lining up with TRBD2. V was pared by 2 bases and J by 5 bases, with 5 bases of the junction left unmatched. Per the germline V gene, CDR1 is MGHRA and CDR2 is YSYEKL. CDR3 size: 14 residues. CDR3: CASSQKGTKETQYF. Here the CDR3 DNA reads TGCGCCAGCAGCCAAAAAGGGACTAAGGAGACCCAGTACTTC.

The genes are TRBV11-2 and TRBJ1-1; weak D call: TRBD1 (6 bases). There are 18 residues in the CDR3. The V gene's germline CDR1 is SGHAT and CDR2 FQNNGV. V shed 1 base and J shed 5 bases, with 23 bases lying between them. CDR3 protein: CASSLGNPLGGSTTEAFF. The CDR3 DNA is TGTGCCAGCAGCTTAGGGAACCCTCTTGGGGGCTCCACGACTGAAGCTTTCTTT.

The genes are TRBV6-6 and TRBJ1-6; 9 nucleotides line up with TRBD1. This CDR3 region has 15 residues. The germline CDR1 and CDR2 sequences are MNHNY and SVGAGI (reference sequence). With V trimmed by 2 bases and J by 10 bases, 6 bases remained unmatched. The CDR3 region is CASSYEGTGFSPLHF. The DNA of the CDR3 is TGTGCCAGCAGTTACGAGGGGACAGGGTTCTCACCCCTCCACTTT.

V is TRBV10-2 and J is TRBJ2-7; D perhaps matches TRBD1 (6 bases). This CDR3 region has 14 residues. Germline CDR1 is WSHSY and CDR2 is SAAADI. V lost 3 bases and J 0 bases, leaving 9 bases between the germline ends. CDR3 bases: TGCGCCAGCAGTGAAGACAGGAGCTCCTACGAGCAGTACTTC. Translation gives CASSEDRSSYEQYF.

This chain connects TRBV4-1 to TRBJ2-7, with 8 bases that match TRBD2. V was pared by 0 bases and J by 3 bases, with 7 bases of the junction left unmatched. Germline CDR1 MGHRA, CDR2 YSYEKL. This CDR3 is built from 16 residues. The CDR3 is CASSQERAGGCYEQYF. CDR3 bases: TGCGCCAGCAGCCAAGAGCGCGCGGGGGGTTGCTACGAGCAGTACTTC.

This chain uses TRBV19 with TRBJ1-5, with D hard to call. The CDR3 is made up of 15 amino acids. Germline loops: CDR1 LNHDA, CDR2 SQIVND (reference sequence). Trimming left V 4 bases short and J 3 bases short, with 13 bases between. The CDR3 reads CASSTNGSYNQPQHF. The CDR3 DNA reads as TGTGCCAGTAGTACCAATGGGAGCTACAATCAGCCCCAGCATTTT.

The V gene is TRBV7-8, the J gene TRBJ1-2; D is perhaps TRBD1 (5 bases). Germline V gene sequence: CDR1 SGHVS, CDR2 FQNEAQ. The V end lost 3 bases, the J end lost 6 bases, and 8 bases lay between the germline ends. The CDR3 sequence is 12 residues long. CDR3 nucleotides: TGTGCCAGCAGCTTGGTGACAGATGGCTACACCTTC. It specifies CASSLVTDGYTF.

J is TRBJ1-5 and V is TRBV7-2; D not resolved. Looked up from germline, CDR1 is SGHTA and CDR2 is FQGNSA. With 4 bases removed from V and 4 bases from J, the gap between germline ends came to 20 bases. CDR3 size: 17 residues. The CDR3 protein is CASSSNTGALGNQPQHF. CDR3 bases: TGTGCCAGCAGCTCTAATACGGGAGCGTTAGGTAATCAGCCCCAGCATTTT.

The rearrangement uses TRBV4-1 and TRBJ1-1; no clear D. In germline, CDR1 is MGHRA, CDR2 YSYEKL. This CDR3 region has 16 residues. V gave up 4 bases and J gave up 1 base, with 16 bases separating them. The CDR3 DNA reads TGCGCCAGCAGCCGCCACGATGAGGGCCCGAACACTGAAGCTTTCTTT. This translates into CASSRHDEGPNTEAFF.

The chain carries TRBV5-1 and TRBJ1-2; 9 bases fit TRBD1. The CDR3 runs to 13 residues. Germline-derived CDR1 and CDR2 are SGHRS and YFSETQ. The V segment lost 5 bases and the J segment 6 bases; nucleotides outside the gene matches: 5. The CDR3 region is CASRPDRGDGYTF. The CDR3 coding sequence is TGCGCCAGCAGACCAGACAGGGGGGATGGCTACACCTTC.

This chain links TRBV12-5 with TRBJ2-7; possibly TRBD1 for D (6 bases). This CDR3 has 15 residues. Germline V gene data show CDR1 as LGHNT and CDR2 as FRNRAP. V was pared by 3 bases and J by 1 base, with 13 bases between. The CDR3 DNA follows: TGTGCTAGTGGTTTTCCGAACAGGGAGTCCTACGAGCAGTACTTC. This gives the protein CASGFPNRESYEQYF.

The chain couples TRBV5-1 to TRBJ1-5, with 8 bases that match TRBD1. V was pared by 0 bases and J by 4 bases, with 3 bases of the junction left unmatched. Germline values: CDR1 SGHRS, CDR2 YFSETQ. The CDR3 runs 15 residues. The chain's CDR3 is CASSLGGQENQPQHF. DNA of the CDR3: TGCGCCAGCAGCTTGGGGGGACAGGAAAATCAGCCCCAGCATTTT.

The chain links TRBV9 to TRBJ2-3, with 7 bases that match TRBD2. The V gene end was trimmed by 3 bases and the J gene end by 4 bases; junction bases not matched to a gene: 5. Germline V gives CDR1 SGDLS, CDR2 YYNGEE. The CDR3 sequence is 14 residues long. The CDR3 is CASSGLAASDTQYF. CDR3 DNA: TGTGCCAGCAGCGGGCTAGCGGCGTCAGATACGCAGTATTTT. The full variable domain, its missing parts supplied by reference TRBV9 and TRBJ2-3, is DSGVTQTPKHLITATGQRVTLRCSPRSGDLSVYWYQQSLDQGLQFLIQYYNGEERAKGNILERFSAQQFPDLHSELNLSSLELGDSALYFCASSGLAASDTQYFGPGTRLTVL.

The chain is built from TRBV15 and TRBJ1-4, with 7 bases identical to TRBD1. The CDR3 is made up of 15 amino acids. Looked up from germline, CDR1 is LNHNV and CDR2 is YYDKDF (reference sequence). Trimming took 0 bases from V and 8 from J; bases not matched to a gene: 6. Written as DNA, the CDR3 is TGTGCCACCAGCAGAGATGGCACAGGGGACGAAAAACTGTTTTTT. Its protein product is CATSRDGTGDEKLFF.

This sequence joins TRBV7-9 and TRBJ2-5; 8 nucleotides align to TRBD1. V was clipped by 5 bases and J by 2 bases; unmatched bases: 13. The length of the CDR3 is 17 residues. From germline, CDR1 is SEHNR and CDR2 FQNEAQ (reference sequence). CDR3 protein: CASSLMGQEWGQETQYF. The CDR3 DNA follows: TGTGCCAGCAGCCTGATGGGACAGGAGTGGGGTCAAGAGACCCAGTACTTC.

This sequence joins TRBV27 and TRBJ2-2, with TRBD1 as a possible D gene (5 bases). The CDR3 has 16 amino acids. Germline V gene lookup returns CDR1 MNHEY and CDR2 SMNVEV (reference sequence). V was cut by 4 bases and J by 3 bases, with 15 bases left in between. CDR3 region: CASSSIRQGHTGELFF. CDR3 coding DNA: TGTGCCAGCAGTTCCATTCGGCAGGGCCACACCGGGGAGCTGTTTTTT.

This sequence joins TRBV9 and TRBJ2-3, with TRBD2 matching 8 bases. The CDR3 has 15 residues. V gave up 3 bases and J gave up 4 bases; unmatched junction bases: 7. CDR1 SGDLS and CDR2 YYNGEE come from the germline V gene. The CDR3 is CASSGLASSPDTQYF. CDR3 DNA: TGTGCCAGCAGCGGACTAGCGTCGTCGCCAGATACGCAGTATTTT.

This chain's CDR3 is CASSTGGGDCKGYTF. The CDR3 nucleotides are TGTGCCAGCAGCACGGGAGGAGGGGACTGCAAGGGCTACACCTTC. This sequence joins TRBV13 and TRBJ1-2; D might be TRBD1 (5 bases). The V end was cut by 5 bases, the J end by 8 bases, with 21 bases between. This CDR3 is 15 amino acids long. The germline V gene encodes CDR1 PRHDT and CDR2 FYEKMQ (reference sequence).

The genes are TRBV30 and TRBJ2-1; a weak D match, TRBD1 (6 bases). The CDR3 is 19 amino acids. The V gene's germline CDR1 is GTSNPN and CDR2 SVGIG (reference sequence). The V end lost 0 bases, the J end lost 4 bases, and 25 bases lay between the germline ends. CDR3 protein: CAWSVRLRLLDRKYNEQFF. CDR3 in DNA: TGTGCCTGGAGTGTACGACTGCGCCTTTTGGACAGAAAATACAATGAGCAGTTCTTC.

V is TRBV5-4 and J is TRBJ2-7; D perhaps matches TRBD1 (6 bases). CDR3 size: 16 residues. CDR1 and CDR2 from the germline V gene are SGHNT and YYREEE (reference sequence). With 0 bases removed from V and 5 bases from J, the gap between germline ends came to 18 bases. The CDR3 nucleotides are TGTGCCAGCAGCTTGGGGGGCCGACAGGTAGATCACGAGCAGTACTTC. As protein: CASSLGGRQVDHEQYF.

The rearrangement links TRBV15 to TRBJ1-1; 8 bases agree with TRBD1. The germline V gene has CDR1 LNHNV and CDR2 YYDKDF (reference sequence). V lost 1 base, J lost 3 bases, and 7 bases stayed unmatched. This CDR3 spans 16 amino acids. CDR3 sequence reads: CATSRASGQGYTEAFF. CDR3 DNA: TGTGCCACCAGCAGAGCGTCAGGACAGGGATACACTGAAGCTTTCTTT.

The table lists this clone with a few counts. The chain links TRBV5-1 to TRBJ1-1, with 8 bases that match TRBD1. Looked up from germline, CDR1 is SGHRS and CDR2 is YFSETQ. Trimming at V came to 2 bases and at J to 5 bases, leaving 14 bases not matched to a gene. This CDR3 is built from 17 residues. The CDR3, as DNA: TGCGCCAGCAGCTTTTCCCGCGGACAGGGAAGTAGGACTGAAGCTTTCTTT. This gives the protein CASSFSRGQGSRTEAFF. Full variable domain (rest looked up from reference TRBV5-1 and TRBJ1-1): KAGVTQTPRYLIKTRGQQVTLSCSPISGHRSVSWYQQTPGQGLQFLFEYFSETQRNKGNFPGRFSGRQFSNSRSEMNVSTLELGDSALYLCASSFSRGQGSRTEAFFGQGTRLTVV.

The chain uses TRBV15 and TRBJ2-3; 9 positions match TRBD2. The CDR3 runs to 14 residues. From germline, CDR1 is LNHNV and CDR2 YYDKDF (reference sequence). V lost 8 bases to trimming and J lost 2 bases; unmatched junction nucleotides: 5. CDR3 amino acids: CATGLARSTDTQYF. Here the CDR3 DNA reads TGTGCCACCGGACTAGCGCGGTCCACAGATACGCAGTATTTT.

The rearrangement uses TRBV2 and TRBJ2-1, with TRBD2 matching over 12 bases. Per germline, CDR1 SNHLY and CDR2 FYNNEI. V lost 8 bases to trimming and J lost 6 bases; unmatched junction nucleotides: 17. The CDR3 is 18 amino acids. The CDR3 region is CASLGGLAGGPSTNEQFF. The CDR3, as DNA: TGTGCCAGCCTGGGGGGTCTAGCGGGGGGGCCCTCTACCAATGAGCAGTTCTTC.

The CDR3 is CASSQEYTREYEQYF. The CDR3 nucleotides read TGTGCCAGCAGCCAAGAGTATACACGGGAGTACGAGCAGTACTTC. This chain links TRBV4-2 with TRBJ2-7; D is perhaps TRBD2 (6 bases). V was shortened by 0 bases and J by 4 bases, with 13 bases between the two germline ends. The germline V gene has CDR1 LGHNA and CDR2 YNFKEQ. This CDR3 has 15 residues.